The 11 T cell receptor beta chains below come from one sample, sequenced in a study of blood T cell repertoires in COVID-19. Clones were read by immunoSEQ multiplex PCR, and TCRdb kept only the in-frame ones, dropping some. Of more than 95,000 clones listed, about 88% are singletons. The sequencing input was peripheral blood. These receptors all come from a human donor in a cohort sampled during active COVID-19.

This clone was seen more than once but under ten times. This chain joins TRBV15 and TRBJ2-5; TRBD2 agrees at 7 bases. Germline CDR1 is LNHNV and CDR2 is YYDKDF (reference sequence). V shed 11 bases, J shed 1 base, and the junction held 13 bases outside the gene matches. This CDR3 has 15 amino acids. CDR3 nucleotides: TGTGCCCCCAACCTCCTCCTAGCGGCCCAAGAGACCCAGTACTTC. Residues: CAPNLLLAAQETQYF.

The rearrangement joins TRBV7-9 to TRBJ2-3; TRBD1 aligns across 7 bases. The CDR3 loop spans 16 amino acids. The V gene end was trimmed by 2 bases and the J gene end by 2 bases; junction bases not matched to a gene: 7. Germline loops: CDR1 SEHNR, CDR2 FQNEAQ (reference sequence). CDR3 sequence reads: CASSLYGKGATDTQYF. The CDR3 DNA is TGTGCCAGCAGCTTATATGGAAAGGGGGCCACAGATACGCAGTATTTT.

The chain links TRBV7-9 to TRBJ1-5; D possibly corresponds to TRBD1 (5 bases). The CDR3 runs to 16 residues. In germline, CDR1 is SEHNR, CDR2 FQNEAQ (reference sequence). The V and J ends lost 0 bases and 5 bases respectively, with 14 bases between them. CDR3 region: CASSLAQGSSYQPQHF. Here the CDR3 DNA reads TGTGCCAGCAGCTTAGCGCAGGGCAGCTCCTATCAGCCCCAGCATTTT.

This rearrangement joins TRBV11-1 to TRBJ2-7; tentatively, D is TRBD1 (6 bases). Per germline, CDR1 SGHAT and CDR2 FQDESV (reference sequence). The CDR3 runs 16 residues. V lost 2 bases and J 0 bases, leaving 14 bases between the germline ends. CDR3 coding DNA: TGTGCCAGCAGCTTAAGGGCAGGACAGAGCTCCTACGAGCAGTACTTC. This translates into CASSLRAGQSSYEQYF. The complete variable domain, with remaining parts taken from reference TRBV11-1 and TRBJ2-7, reads EAEVAQSPRYKITEKSQAVAFWCDPISGHATLYWYRQILGQGPELLVQFQDESVVDDSQLPKDRFSAERLKGVDSTLKIQPAELGDSAMYLCASSLRAGQSSYEQYFGPGTRLTVT.

The chain combines TRBV15 with TRBJ1-1; D is unresolved. Germline loops: CDR1 LNHNV, CDR2 YYDKDF (reference sequence). V lost 1 base to trimming and J lost 4 bases, with 7 bases between them. The CDR3 has 13 amino acids. The CDR3 nucleotides read TGTGCCACCAGCAGAGCACGGGGCACTGAAGCTTTCTTT. It codes for CATSRARGTEAFF.

This rearrangement joins TRBV15 to TRBJ1-5, with D unclear. Germline CDR1 LNHNV, CDR2 YYDKDF (reference sequence). The CDR3 has 15 amino acids. V was cut by 1 base and J by 1 base, with 8 bases left in between. The CDR3 region is CATSRAGPSNQPQHF. The CDR3 DNA is TGTGCCACCAGCAGAGCTGGGCCGAGCAATCAGCCCCAGCATTTT.

The J gene is TRBJ1-5, the V gene TRBV3-1 (or the pseudogene TRBV3-2); D call uncertain. Trimming cost V 4 bases and J 2 bases, with 9 bases left between them. The germline V gene has CDR1 LGHDT and CDR2 YNNKEL (reference sequence). The CDR3 length is 14 residues. CDR3: CASSPRGGNQPQHF. CDR3 coding DNA: TGTGCCAGCAGCCCACGGGGTGGCAATCAGCCCCAGCATTTT.

The chain employs TRBV19 and TRBJ1-4; 7 bases are a match to TRBD1. Trimming at V came to 7 bases and at J to 10 bases, leaving 6 bases not matched to a gene. The CDR3 extends over 12 amino acids. Germline assignment: CDR1 LNHDA and CDR2 SQIVND (reference sequence). CDR3 in amino acids: CASMGQIGKLFF. In DNA form, the CDR3 reads TGTGCCAGTATGGGACAGATAGGAAAACTGTTTTTT.

CDR3 sequence reads: CASSVRLAGANTGELFF. The DNA for the CDR3 is TGTGCCAGCAGCGTGCGACTAGCGGGGGCGAACACCGGGGAGCTGTTTTTT. This chain joins TRBV7-9 and TRBJ2-2, with TRBD2 matching 12 bases. V shed 5 bases and J 0 bases; nucleotides not matched to a gene: 4. Germline V gene sequence: CDR1 SEHNR, CDR2 FQNEAQ (reference sequence). The length of the CDR3 is 17 residues.

The CDR3 DNA sequence: TGTGCCACTACTACGACAGGCTCTGGGGCCAACGTCCTGACTTTC. Amino acids: CATTTTGSGANVLTF. The chain uses TRBV10-3 and TRBJ2-6; possibly TRBD1 for D (6 bases). Germline V gene sequence: CDR1 ENHRY, CDR2 SYGVKD. With 10 bases removed from V and 0 bases from J, the gap between germline ends came to 13 bases. The CDR3 contains 15 residues.

The rearrangement uses TRBV7-2 and TRBJ2-3; TRBD2 aligns across 11 bases. The trim removed 0 bases at V and 1 base at J, leaving 3 bases unmatched. This CDR3 is built from 17 residues. From germline, CDR1 is SGHTA and CDR2 FQGNSA. The CDR3 DNA reads TGTGCCAGCAGCTTAGCGGCGACTAGCGGGGGCACAGATACGCAGTATTTT. Translation: CASSLAATSGGTDTQYF.